This T cell receptor beta chain was identified in a study of T-cell reconstitution after alpha-beta-depleted transplantation in children. Germline loops: CDR1 MNHNS, CDR2 SASEGT. The V end lost 0 bases, the J end lost 0 bases, and 23 bases lay between the germline ends. The CDR3 runs to 21 residues. Unique molecular identifiers were used to barcode this TCRbeta library. MiXCR, run by TCRdb on the PCR reads, gives a single entry per CDR3 protein. The sample lists some 500,000 distinct CDR3 sequences; 15% to 20% were seen once. V and J are TRBV6-1 and TRBJ1-4, with D unresolved. This receptor was identified in a human donor who donated a stem cell graft to a child with acute lymphoblastic leukemia. The specimen comprised PBMCs from the stem cell graft donor, sampled from the stem cell graft. CDR3 nucleotides: TGTGCCAGCAGTGAAGCCCCAGCCCCCGACCGTGGGTCTTCAACTAATGAAAAACTGTTTTTT. It codes for CASSEAPAPDRGSSTNEKLFF.